The sequence of this T cell receptor beta chain was determined in a study of beta chain features in type 1 diabetes. Study conclusions and caveats: Patients and controls would share equally any PCR tilt toward shorter templates. Type 1 diabetes patients showed fewer insertions and more deletions at VDJ junctions. Shorter TCRB CDR3s, moderately but significantly so, were found in Type 1 diabetes patients in all four CD4+ subsets.

Comment on this clone: Its antigen is undetermined.

Reverse transcription of all isolated RNA meant that expressed TCRB transcripts were sequenced. TCRdb's copy holds only in-frame clones and misses some; the assay was immunoSEQ multiplex PCR. Of about 160,000 clones listed, about 8.1% were seen once; the top ten hold around 0.56%. This CDR3 has 15 residues. Trimming shortened V by 8 bases and J by 0 bases, and 14 bases separated the two germline ends. Germline V gene lookup returns CDR1 KGHSH and CDR2 LQKENI. Material: central memory CD4+ T cells from blood. The chain employs TRBV18 and TRBJ1-3; TRBD1 is a possible D gene (5 bases). This clonotype was obtained from a woman between 18 and 29 years old with type 1 diabetes. This CDR3 is CASRRQQNSGNTIYF. The CDR3 region has the DNA TGTGCCAGCAGGCGACAGCAGAACTCTGGAAACACCATATATTTT.